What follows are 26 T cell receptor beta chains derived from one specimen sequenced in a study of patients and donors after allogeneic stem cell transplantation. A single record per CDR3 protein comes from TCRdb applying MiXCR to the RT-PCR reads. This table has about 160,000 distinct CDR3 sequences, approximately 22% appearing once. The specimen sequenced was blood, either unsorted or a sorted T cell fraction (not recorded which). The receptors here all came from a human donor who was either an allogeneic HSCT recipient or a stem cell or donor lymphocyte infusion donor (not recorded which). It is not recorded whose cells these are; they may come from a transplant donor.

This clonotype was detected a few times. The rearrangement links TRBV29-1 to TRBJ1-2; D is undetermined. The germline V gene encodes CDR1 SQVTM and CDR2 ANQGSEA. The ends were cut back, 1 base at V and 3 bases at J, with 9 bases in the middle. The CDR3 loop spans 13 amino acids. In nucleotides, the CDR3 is TGCAGCGTTGAAGGAGGGTCGGACTATGGCTACACCTTC. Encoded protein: CSVEGGSDYGYTF.

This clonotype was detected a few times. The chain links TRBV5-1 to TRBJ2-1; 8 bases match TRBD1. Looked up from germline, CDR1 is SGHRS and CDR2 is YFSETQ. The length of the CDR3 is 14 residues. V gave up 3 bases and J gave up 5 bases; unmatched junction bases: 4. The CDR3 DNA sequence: TGCGCCAGCAGCTCTAGGACAGGGAACAATGAGCAGTTCTTC. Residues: CASSSRTGNNEQFF.

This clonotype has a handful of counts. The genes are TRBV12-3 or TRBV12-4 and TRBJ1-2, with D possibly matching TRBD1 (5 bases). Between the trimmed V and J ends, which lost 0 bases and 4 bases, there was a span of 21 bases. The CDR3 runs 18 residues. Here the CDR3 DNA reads TGTGCCAGCAGTTTAGCGCCCTTCTTACGATCTACAGGCTATGGCTACACCTTC. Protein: CASSLAPFLRSTGYGYTF.

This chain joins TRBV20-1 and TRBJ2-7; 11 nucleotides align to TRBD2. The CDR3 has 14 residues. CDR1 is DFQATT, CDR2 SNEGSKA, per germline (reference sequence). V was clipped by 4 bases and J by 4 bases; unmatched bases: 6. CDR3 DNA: TGCAGTGCTATTAGCGGGAGGGCCTTGTACGAGCAGTACTTC. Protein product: CSAISGRALYEQYF.

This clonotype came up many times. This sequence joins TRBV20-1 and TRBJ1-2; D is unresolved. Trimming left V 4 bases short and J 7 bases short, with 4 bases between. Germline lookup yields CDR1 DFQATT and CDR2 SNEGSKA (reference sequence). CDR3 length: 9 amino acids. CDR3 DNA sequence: TGCAGTGCTAAATCTGGCTACACCTTC. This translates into CSAKSGYTF.

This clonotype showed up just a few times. The CDR3 spells CASSPPWTGGHEQFF. The CDR3 region has the DNA TGTGCCAGCAGCCCTCCATGGACAGGGGGCCATGAGCAGTTCTTC. The rearrangement uses TRBV9 and TRBJ2-1; the match to TRBD1 covers 11 bases. V trimming: 4 bases; J trimming: 8 bases; junction bases outside the gene matches: 8. Per germline, CDR1 SGDLS and CDR2 YYNGEE. The length of the CDR3 is 15 residues.

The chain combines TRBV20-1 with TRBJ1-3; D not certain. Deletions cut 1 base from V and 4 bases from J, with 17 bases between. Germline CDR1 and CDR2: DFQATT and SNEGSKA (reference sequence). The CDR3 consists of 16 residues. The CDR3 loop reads CSARAYTMGFGNTIYF. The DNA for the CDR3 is TGCAGTGCTAGAGCGTATACTATGGGATTCGGAAACACCATATATTTT.

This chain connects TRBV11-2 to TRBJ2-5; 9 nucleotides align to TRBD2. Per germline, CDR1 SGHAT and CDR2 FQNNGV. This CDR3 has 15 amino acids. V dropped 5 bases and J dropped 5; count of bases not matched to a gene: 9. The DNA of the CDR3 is TGTGCCAGCAGCCGAAACCGTCTAGCGGGGGAGACCCAGTACTTC. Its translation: CASSRNRLAGETQYF.

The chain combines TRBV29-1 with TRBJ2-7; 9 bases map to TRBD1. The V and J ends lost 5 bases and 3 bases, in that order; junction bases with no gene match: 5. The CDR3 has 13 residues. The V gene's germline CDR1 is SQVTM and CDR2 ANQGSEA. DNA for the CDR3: TGCAGCGTTAGGGACAGGGCATACTACGAGCAGTACTTC. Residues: CSVRDRAYYEQYF.

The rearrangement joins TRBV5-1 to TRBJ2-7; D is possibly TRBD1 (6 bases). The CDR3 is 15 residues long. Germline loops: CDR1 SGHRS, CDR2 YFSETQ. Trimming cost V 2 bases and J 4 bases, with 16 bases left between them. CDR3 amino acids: CASSFPGATEYEQYF. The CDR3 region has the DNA TGCGCCAGCAGCTTTCCAGGGGCCACTGAGTACGAGCAGTACTTC.

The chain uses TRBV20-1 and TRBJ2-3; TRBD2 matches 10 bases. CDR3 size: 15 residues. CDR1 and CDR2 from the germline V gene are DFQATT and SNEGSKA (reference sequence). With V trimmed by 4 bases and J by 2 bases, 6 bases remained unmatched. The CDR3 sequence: CSATHLAGDTDTQYF. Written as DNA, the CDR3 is TGCAGTGCTACTCATCTAGCGGGGGACACAGATACGCAGTATTTT.

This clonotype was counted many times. The CDR3 nucleotides read TGCAGCGTTGAAGGGGGCAGGGCCAACTATGGCTACACCTTC. Translation gives CSVEGGRANYGYTF. The chain joins TRBV29-1 to TRBJ1-2, with D perhaps TRBD1 (5 bases). The CDR3 has 14 residues. Germline V gene lookup returns CDR1 SQVTM and CDR2 ANQGSEA. Trimming removed 1 base at V and 2 bases at J, with 11 bases between.

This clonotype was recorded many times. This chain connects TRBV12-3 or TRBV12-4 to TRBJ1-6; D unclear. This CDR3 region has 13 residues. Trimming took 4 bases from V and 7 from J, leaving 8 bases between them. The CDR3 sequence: CASSSSRNSPLHF. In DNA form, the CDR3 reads TGTGCCAGCAGTTCGAGCAGGAATTCACCCCTCCACTTT.

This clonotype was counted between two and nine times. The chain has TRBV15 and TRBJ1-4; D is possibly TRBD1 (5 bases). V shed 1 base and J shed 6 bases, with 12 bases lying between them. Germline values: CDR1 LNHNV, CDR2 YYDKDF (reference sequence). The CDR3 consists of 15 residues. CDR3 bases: TGTGCCACCAGCAGAGGACGGGGGTCGGATGAAAAACTGTTTTTT. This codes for CATSRGRGSDEKLFF.

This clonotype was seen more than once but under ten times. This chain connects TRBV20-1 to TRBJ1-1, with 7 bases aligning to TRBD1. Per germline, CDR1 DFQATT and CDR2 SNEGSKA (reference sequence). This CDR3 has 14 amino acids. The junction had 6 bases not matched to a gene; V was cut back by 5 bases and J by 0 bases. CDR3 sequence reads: CSAYDRAMNTEAFF. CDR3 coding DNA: TGCAGTGCTTACGACAGGGCCATGAACACTGAAGCTTTCTTT.

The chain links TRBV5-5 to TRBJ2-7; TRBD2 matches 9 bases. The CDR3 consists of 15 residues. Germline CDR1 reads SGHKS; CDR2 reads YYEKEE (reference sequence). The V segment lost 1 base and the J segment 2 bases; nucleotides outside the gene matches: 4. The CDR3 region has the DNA TGTGCCAGCAGCTTGAGTCTAGCGGGACCCTACGAGCAGTACTTC. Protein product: CASSLSLAGPYEQYF.

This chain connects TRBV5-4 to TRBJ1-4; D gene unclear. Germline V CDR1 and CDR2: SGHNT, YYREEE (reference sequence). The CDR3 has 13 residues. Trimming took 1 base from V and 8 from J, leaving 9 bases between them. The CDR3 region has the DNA TGTGCCAGCAGCTTGCGACCAACCGAAAAACTGTTTTTT. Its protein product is CASSLRPTEKLFF.

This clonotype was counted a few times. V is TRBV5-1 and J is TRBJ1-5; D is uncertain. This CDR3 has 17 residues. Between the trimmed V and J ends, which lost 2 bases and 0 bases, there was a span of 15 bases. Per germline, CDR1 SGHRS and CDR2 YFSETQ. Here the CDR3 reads CASSFVPGNYSNQPQHF. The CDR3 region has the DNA TGCGCCAGCAGCTTCGTCCCGGGGAACTATAGCAATCAGCCCCAGCATTTT.

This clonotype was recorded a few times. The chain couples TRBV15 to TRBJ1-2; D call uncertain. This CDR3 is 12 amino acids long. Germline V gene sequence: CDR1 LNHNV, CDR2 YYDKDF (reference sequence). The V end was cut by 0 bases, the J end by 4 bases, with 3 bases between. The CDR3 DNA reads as TGTGCCACCAGCAGAGATACCTATGGCTACACCTTC. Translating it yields CATSRDTYGYTF.

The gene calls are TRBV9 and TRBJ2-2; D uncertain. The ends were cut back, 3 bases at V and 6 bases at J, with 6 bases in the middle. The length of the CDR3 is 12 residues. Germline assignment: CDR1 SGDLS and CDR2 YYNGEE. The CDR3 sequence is CASSGLPGELFF. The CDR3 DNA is TGTGCCAGCAGCGGACTCCCCGGGGAGCTGTTTTTT.

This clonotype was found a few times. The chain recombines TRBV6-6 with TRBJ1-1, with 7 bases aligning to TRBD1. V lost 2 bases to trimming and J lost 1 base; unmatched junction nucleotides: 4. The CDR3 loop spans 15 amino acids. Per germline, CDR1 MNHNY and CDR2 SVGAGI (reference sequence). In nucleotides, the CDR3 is TGTGCCAGCAGTTACAGGGGGCTACAGAACACTGAAGCTTTCTTT. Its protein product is CASSYRGLQNTEAFF.

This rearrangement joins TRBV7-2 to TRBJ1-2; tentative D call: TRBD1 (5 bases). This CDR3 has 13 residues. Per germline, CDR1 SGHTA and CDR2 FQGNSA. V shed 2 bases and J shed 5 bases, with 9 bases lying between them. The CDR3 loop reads CASSLRQRYGYTF. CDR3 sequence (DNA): TGTGCCAGCAGCTTAAGACAGAGATATGGCTACACCTTC. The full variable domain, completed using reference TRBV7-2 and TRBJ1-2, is GAGVSQSPSNKVTEKGKDVELRCDPISGHTALYWYRQSLGQGLEFLIYFQGNSAPDKSGLPSDRFSAERTGGSVSTLTIQRTQQEDSAVYLCASSLRQRYGYTFGSGTRLTVV.

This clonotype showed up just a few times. CDR3 residues: CASTVGSSYEQYF. In DNA, the CDR3 is TGTGCCAGCACCGTGGGCAGCTCCTACGAGCAGTACTTC. The J gene is TRBJ2-7, the V gene TRBV12-3 or TRBV12-4, with D unresolved. CDR3 length equals 13 residues. Trimming cost V 7 bases and J 0 bases, with 10 bases left between them.

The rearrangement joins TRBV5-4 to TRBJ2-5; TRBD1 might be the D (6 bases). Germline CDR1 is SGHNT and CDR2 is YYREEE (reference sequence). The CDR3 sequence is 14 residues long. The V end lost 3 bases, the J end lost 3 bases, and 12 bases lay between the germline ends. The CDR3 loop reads CASSSQGGEETQYF. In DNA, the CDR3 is TGTGCCAGCAGCTCACAGGGTGGAGAAGAGACCCAGTACTTC. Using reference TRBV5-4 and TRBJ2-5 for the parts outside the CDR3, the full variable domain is ETGVTQSPTHLIKTRGQQVTLRCSSQSGHNTVSWYQQALGQGPQFIFQYYREEENGRGNFPPRFSGLQFPNYSSELNVNALELDDSALYLCASSSQGGEETQYFGPGTRLLVL.

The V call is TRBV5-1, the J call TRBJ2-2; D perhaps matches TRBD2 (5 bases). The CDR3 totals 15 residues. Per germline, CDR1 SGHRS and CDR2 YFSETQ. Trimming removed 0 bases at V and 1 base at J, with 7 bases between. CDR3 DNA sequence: TGCGCCAGCAGCTTGGCGGGGAGGAACACCGGGGAGCTGTTTTTT. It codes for CASSLAGRNTGELFF.

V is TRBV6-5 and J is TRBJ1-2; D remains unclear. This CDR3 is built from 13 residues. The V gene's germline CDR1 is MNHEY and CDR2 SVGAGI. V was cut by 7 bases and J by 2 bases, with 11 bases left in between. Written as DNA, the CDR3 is TGTGCCAGCACTGACTCTAGAAACTATGGCTACACCTTC. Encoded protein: CASTDSRNYGYTF.